This T cell receptor beta chain originates from a study of blood T cell repertoires in COVID-19. Germline-derived CDR1 and CDR2 are SGHAT and FQNNGV. V was clipped by 3 bases and J by 2 bases, with 11 bases between them. The CDR3 spans 14 residues. The assay was immunoSEQ multiplex PCR, and TCRdb's table has in-frame clones only and misses some. The table has roughly 15,000 clones, 65% to 90% seen once. This chain links TRBV11-2 with TRBJ2-7, with a weak D call TRBD2 (5 bases). This receptor was identified in a man aged 80 or over with active COVID-19. The sequenced sample consisted of peripheral blood. CDR3: CASSFTLATYEQYF. Here the CDR3 DNA reads TGTGCCAGCAGCTTTACTCTAGCCACCTACGAGCAGTACTTC.